This TCR beta chain was sequenced for a study of CD8 T cells in ankylosing spondylitis. Researchers built TCR beta libraries using quantitative 5'-RACE with molecular barcodes. TCRdb fed the 5' RACE reads into MiXCR, producing one record per CDR3 protein. The sample includes hundreds of thousands of distinct CDR3 sequences, around 7.8% of them seen just once. This clonotype was recorded many times. V dropped 4 bases and J dropped 0; count of bases not matched to a gene: 9. This CDR3 is built from 17 residues. The clonotype originates from a male donor with ankylosing spondylitis or in good health (not recorded which). V and J are TRBV12-3 or TRBV12-4 and TRBJ1-3; TRBD1 agrees at 7 bases. Sequenced: blood, either unsorted or a sorted T cell fraction (not recorded which). CDR3 in amino acids: CASSSRQGRISGNTIYF. Written as DNA, the CDR3 is TGTGCCAGCAGTTCGAGACAGGGCCGGATCTCTGGAAACACCATATATTTT.